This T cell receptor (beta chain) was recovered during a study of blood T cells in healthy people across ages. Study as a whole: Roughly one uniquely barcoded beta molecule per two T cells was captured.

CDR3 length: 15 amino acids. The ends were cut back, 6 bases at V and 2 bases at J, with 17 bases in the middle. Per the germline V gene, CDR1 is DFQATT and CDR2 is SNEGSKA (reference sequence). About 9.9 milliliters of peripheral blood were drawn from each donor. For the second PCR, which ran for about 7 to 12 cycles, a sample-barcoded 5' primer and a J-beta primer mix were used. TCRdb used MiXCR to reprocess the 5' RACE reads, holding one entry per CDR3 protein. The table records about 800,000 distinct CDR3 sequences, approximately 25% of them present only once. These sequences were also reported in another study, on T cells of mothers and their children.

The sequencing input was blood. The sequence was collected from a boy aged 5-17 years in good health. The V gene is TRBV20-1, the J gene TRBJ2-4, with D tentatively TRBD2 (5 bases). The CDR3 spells CSALLVPGSKNIQYF. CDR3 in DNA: TGCAGTGCCCTCTTAGTTCCGGGGTCCAAAAACATTCAGTACTTC.